This T cell receptor (beta chain) was retrieved from a study of blood T cell repertoires in COVID-19 (dated by TCRdb to the early 2020s). About the investigation overall: The collaborator samples originated in the United States, Italy and Spain and spanned the acute and convalescent phases of COVID-19. A de-identified subject ID, COVID-19 status, age in years and sex were almost always included in the sample metadata. The dataset comprised deeply sampled blood TCRbeta repertoires from subjects exposed to, actively infected with, or recovered from COVID-19. Where available, HLA class I and class II types were taken from metadata supplied by the sample provider and were not determined by assay-based typing. The samples were drawn from the first 160 participants of the ongoing ImmuneRACE study and from over a thousand subjects provided by 6 global collaborators. The repertoires were released in a freely available public database meant as a resource for research on the immune response to SARS-CoV-2. The prospective study material was composed of cDNA or gDNA derived from T cells, B-cell-depleted T cells, or PBMCs.

The sample holds one count of this clone. Its antigen remains undetermined. Base quality data are lacking; no much larger clone is found one base away. In the prospective study, participants were about 18 to 95 years old, resided in approximately 25 geographic areas of the United States, and were enrolled through a virtual design. To assign participants to cohorts, the prospective study relied on clinical history that participants themselves reported in a screening survey and a study questionnaire. ImmuneRACE Cohort 3 recovered participants were defined by two consecutive negative NP/OP PCR tests, healthcare professional clearance, or symptom resolution. Each participant in the prospective study had whole blood, serum and a nasopharyngeal or oropharyngeal swab collected by mobile phlebotomists. Participants in the prospective study had the option to provide additional blood draws and questionnaires over an approximately two-month period. Blood samples from the prospective study were shipped frozen or at room temperature prior to DNA extraction.

General findings and caveats noted by the study authors: The quantity of clinical and demographic metadata differed by source and by participant and was supplied without curation.

TCRbeta CDR3 regions were amplified from genomic DNA using the immunoSEQ Assay, a bias-controlled multiplex PCR. Per the original workflow: The number of nucleated cells in each sample was estimated from the amplification of reference gene primers within the assay. To quantify the absolute abundance of each unique TCRbeta CDR3 rearrangement, sequence reads were collapsed and filtered. For each sample, productive Simpson clonality was calculated as the square root of Simpson's diversity index across productive rearrangements. The clones in this table, taken by TCRdb from immuneACCESS, are in-frame only. Not every clone is retained; where verified, under half of the shortfall comes from an unresolved V gene, and the cause of the rest is unknown. Clone size and the V and J calls come from that table; the DNA yielded D and trimming. Here the sample has around 240,000 clones; 86% occur a single time. The ten largest clones add up to 2% to 2.5% of the sample.

Sequenced sample: PBMCs or T cells enriched from blood (not recorded which). The clonotype originates from a woman aged 50 to 60 who had recovered from COVID-19.

The CDR3 has the sequence CAWSPISGVTDTQYF. The nucleotide sequence reads as follows: TGTGCCTGGAGTCCGATTAGCGGTGTTACGGATACGCAGTATTTT. Recombination connected TRBV30 to TRBJ2-3; TRBD2 is a possible D gene, resting on 6 matching bases. Reading the germline V gene (reference sequence) gives CDR1 GTSNPN and CDR2 SVGIG. V drops 2 bases and J drops 6 bases, leaving 18 bases in between. Spanning cysteine to phenylalanine, the CDR3 consists of 15 amino acids. Kept here is only the CDR3 DNA, which spans 45 bases and is read in frame from base 1.